The 21 T cell receptor beta chains reported below all come from one sample, sequenced in a study of control samples from healthy donors and cancer patients. The table came from immunoSEQ multiplex PCR; TCRdb's copy has only in-frame clones and leaves some out. The table includes some 87,000 clones, around 83% detected once. The sequencing sample was made of PBMCs. These receptors all come from a man aged 60-69 years with head and neck cancer.

This sequence joins TRBV6-5 and TRBJ2-4; the D gene is possibly TRBD1 (5 bases). The V gene lost 5 bases and the J gene lost 15 bases, with 20 bases spanning the gap. This CDR3 is 13 amino acids long. Germline-derived CDR1 and CDR2 are MNHEY and SVGAGI. CDR3 loop: CASSRGPWGALYF. The CDR3, as DNA: TGTGCCAGCAGTAGGGGTCCGTGGGGCGCGCTGTACTTC.

The chain couples TRBV11-2 to TRBJ2-7; D unresolved. CDR1 is SGHAT and CDR2 is FQNNGV in the germline V gene. This CDR3 is built from 12 residues. The V end was cut by 3 bases, the J end by 0 bases, with 3 bases between. CDR3 nucleotide sequence: TGTGCCAGCAGCTTCAGCTCCTACGAGCAGTACTTC. This gives the protein CASSFSSYEQYF.

The chain employs TRBV7-9 and TRBJ2-5, with TRBD2 matching over 15 bases. J was trimmed by 4 bases and V by 5 bases; bases with no gene match: 11. The CDR3 extends over 18 amino acids. Germline V gives CDR1 SEHNR, CDR2 FQNEAQ (reference sequence). In nucleotides, the CDR3 is TGTGCCAGCAGCCCGTGGACTAGCGGGAGGGTCCGCGGAGAGACCCAGTACTTC. Protein sequence: CASSPWTSGRVRGETQYF.

V is TRBV11-2 and J is TRBJ1-4; D unclear. The CDR3 runs to 12 residues. The germline V and J ends were trimmed by 3 bases and 10 bases, with 9 bases remaining between them. Per germline, CDR1 SGHAT and CDR2 FQNNGV. In nucleotides, the CDR3 is TGTGCCAGCAGCTTCACCACCACAAAACTGTTTTTT. Translating gives CASSFTTTKLFF.

This chain links TRBV5-1 with TRBJ2-1; 7 bases map to TRBD2. Germline CDR1 reads SGHRS; CDR2 reads YFSETQ. V gave up 1 base and J gave up 10 bases; unmatched junction bases: 14. This CDR3 has 16 residues. CDR3 sequence (DNA): TGCGCCAGCAGCTTGTCCCTGGGGGGAGGGCCGCGGGAGCAGTTCTTC. Translation: CASSLSLGGGPREQFF. The variable domain in full, completed from reference TRBV5-1 and TRBJ2-1, reads KAGVTQTPRYLIKTRGQQVTLSCSPISGHRSVSWYQQTPGQGLQFLFEYFSETQRNKGNFPGRFSGRQFSNSRSEMNVSTLELGDSALYLCASSLSLGGGPREQFFGPGTRLTVL.

The sample holds a few counts of this clone. The chain uses TRBV6-5 and TRBJ2-3, with TRBD1 matching over 9 bases. The germline gives CDR1 MNHEY, CDR2 SVGAGI. This CDR3 comprises 14 residues. Losses at the gene ends were 7 bases for V and 4 bases for J; bases not matched to a gene: 6. The CDR3 nucleotides are TGTGCCAGCAAGGGACAGGGTGAATCAGATACGCAGTATTTT. This sequence encodes CASKGQGESDTQYF.

V usage is TRBV27 and J usage is TRBJ2-6; 9 nucleotides align to TRBD1. In germline, CDR1 is MNHEY, CDR2 SMNVEV (reference sequence). The J segment lost 5 bases and the V segment lost 5 bases, leaving 10 bases of the junction unmatched. This CDR3 has 17 residues. The CDR3 reads CASSRPGTGSRANVLTF. The CDR3, as DNA: TGTGCCAGCAGTCGTCCCGGGACAGGGTCTAGGGCCAACGTCCTGACTTTC.

This clone was recorded many times. This chain links TRBV5-1 with TRBJ2-2; perhaps TRBD1 as D (6 bases). Germline loops: CDR1 SGHRS, CDR2 YFSETQ. This CDR3 region has 16 residues. Trimming removed 3 bases at V and 1 base at J, with 13 bases between. The CDR3 sequence is CASSSYRVGNTGELFF. The CDR3 region has the DNA TGCGCCAGCAGCTCGTACAGGGTGGGGAACACCGGGGAGCTGTTTTTT.

This clone was counted only a few times. CDR3 protein: CASRIGWGQGARETQYF. DNA for the CDR3: TGTGCCAGCAGAATTGGGTGGGGACAGGGGGCCAGAGAGACCCAGTACTTC. V and J are TRBV27 and TRBJ2-5; 12 bases align to TRBD1. After removal of 6 bases from V and 4 bases from J, the junction contained 12 bases not matched to a gene. The CDR3 sequence is 17 residues long. Germline lookup yields CDR1 MNHEY and CDR2 SMNVEV (reference sequence).

This CDR3 is CASRKGRASSGNTIYF. The CDR3 nucleotides are TGTGCCAGTAGGAAGGGGAGGGCCAGCTCTGGAAACACCATATATTTT. This chain links TRBV19 with TRBJ1-3; perhaps TRBD1 as D (5 bases). The CDR3 runs to 16 residues. The V end lost 6 bases, the J end lost 0 bases, and 15 bases lay between the germline ends. Germline assignment: CDR1 LNHDA and CDR2 SQIVND (reference sequence).

This clone was seen once. The chain joins TRBV13 to TRBJ2-5; D uncertain. With 4 bases removed from V and 4 bases from J, the gap between germline ends came to 19 bases. The CDR3 contains 16 residues. Germline V gene sequence: CDR1 PRHDT, CDR2 FYEKMQ (reference sequence). The CDR3 coding sequence is TGTGCCAGCAGCTGGGCCTTCGGGCGGCGTGGAGAGACCCAGTACTTC. The encoded protein is CASSWAFGRRGETQYF.

This sequence joins TRBV11-2 and TRBJ2-1; D remains ambiguous. Germline CDR1 and CDR2: SGHAT and FQNNGV. Trimming removed 7 bases at V and 4 bases at J, with 5 bases between. The CDR3 runs 11 residues. CDR3 in DNA: TGTGCCAGCACGCTATACAATGAGCAGTTCTTC. Amino acids: CASTLYNEQFF.

J is TRBJ2-3 and V is TRBV5-5; 8 positions match TRBD2. V trimming: 7 bases; J trimming: 7 bases; junction bases outside the gene matches: 11. The CDR3 is made up of 14 amino acids. Germline CDR1 SGHKS, CDR2 YYEKEE (reference sequence). CDR3 residues: CASRTSPSPNTQYF. CDR3 in DNA: TGTGCCAGCCGGACTAGCCCCTCTCCAAATACGCAGTATTTT.

This clone was detected once. This chain connects TRBV30 to TRBJ1-5, with D possibly being TRBD1 (5 bases). V was shortened by 2 bases and J by 4 bases, with 12 bases between the two germline ends. The length of the CDR3 is 14 residues. Germline V gene lookup returns CDR1 GTSNPN and CDR2 SVGIG (reference sequence). This CDR3 is CAWSPGTANQPQHF. The DNA of the CDR3 is TGTGCCTGGAGTCCGGGGACTGCAAATCAGCCCCAGCATTTT.

The table lists this clone with a count of one. V usage is TRBV19 and J usage is TRBJ1-6; 10 bases align to TRBD1. The germline V gene encodes CDR1 LNHDA and CDR2 SQIVND (reference sequence). This CDR3 spans 17 amino acids. The trim removed 5 bases at V and 7 bases at J, leaving 11 bases unmatched. CDR3: CASSPRGGTGVNSPLHF. CDR3 coding DNA: TGTGCCAGTAGTCCTCGCGGGGGGACAGGGGTAAATTCACCCCTCCACTTT.

This sequence joins TRBV20-1 and TRBJ2-1; TRBD2 agrees at 9 bases. This CDR3 comprises 12 residues. With V trimmed by 3 bases and J by 10 bases, 4 bases remained unmatched. Germline V gene lookup returns CDR1 DFQATT and CDR2 SNEGSKA (reference sequence). CDR3 bases: TGCAGTGCTAGTAGCGGGAGCGACGAGCAGTTCTTC. It specifies CSASSGSDEQFF.

The genes are TRBV27 and TRBJ2-2; maybe TRBD1 (7 bases). The V gene lost 10 bases and the J gene lost 1 base, with 13 bases spanning the gap. Germline lookup yields CDR1 MNHEY and CDR2 SMNVEV (reference sequence). The CDR3 length is 14 residues. The CDR3 protein is CATRQGGNTGELFF. In DNA form, the CDR3 reads TGTGCCACCCGGCAGGGGGGGAACACCGGGGAGCTGTTTTTT.

The chain is built from TRBV10-3 and TRBJ2-7, with 8 bases that match TRBD1. The germline V gene encodes CDR1 ENHRY and CDR2 SYGVKD. V lost 2 bases, J lost 5 bases, and 11 bases stayed unmatched. This CDR3 contains 16 residues. The CDR3 nucleotides read TGTGCCATCAGTGAGGGGTGGACAGGGATAGGCGACGAGCAGTACTTC. Its protein product is CAISEGWTGIGDEQYF.

The CDR3 reads CASSFLLNYEQFF. Here the CDR3 DNA reads TGTGCCAGCAGTTTTCTTTTGAATTATGAGCAGTTCTTC. The chain employs TRBV12-3 or TRBV12-4 and TRBJ2-1; D gene unclear. V lost 3 bases and J lost 8, with 11 bases in between. The CDR3 consists of 13 residues.

The gene calls are TRBV24-1 and TRBJ2-7; 13 bases map to TRBD2. The CDR3 runs 16 residues. The germline CDR1 and CDR2 sequences are KGHDR and SFDVKD. V lost 4 bases, J lost 2 bases, and 4 bases stayed unmatched. The CDR3 nucleotides read TGTGCCACCAGTGAACTACTAGCGGGAGGGCCCTACGAGCAGTACTTC. Translated, it gives CATSELLAGGPYEQYF.

The genes are TRBV5-1 and TRBJ1-6; D is unresolved. This CDR3 is built from 15 residues. Trimming cost V 3 bases and J 8 bases, with 15 bases left between them. Germline V CDR1 and CDR2: SGHRS, YFSETQ. CDR3: CASSSLGPADSPLHF. DNA of the CDR3: TGCGCCAGCAGCTCCCTTGGCCCAGCCGATTCACCCCTCCACTTT.